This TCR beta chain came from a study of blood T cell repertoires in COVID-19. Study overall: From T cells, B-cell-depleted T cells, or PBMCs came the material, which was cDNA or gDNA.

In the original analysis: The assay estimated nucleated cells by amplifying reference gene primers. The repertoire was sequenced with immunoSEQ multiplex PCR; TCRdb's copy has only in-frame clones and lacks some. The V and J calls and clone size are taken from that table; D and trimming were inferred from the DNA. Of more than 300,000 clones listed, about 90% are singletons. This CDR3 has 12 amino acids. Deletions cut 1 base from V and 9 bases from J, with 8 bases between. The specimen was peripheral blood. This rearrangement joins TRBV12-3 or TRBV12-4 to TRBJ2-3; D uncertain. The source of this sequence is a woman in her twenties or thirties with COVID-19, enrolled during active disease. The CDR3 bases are TGTGCCAGCAGTTTAGAGCAGAGGACGCAGTATTTT. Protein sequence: CASSLEQRTQYF.